A single sample gave rise to the 27 T cell receptor beta chains below, sequenced in a study of shared clonotypes between healthy human individuals. Profiled with immunoSEQ multiplex PCR; TCRdb holds only in-frame clones, not every one. The sample lists about 730,000 clones, roughly two thirds occurring once. Sequencing was done on a sample of memory CD4+ T cells sorted from blood. Subset indicated: CD45RA-negative fraction. The source is a woman aged 30 to 39 in good health.

The gene calls are TRBV5-4 and TRBJ2-2, with D uncertain. Germline V gives CDR1 SGHNT, CDR2 YYREEE (reference sequence). CDR3 length equals 14 residues. The ends were cut back, 3 bases at V and 5 bases at J, with 11 bases in the middle. CDR3 sequence reads: CASSSVVGTGELFF. As DNA, the CDR3 is TGTGCCAGCAGCTCCGTGGTTGGGACCGGGGAGCTGTTTTTT.

This chain links TRBV11-2 with TRBJ1-1; TRBD1 might be the D (5 bases). The CDR3 totals 15 residues. Germline CDR1 reads SGHAT; CDR2 reads FQNNGV. V was shortened by 4 bases and J by 10 bases, with 22 bases between the two germline ends. This CDR3 is CASSWWMGGERGAFF. In nucleotides, the CDR3 is TGTGCCAGCAGCTGGTGGATGGGGGGGGAAAGAGGAGCTTTCTTT.

This CDR3 is CASGLKDDEQFF. The DNA for the CDR3 is TGTGCTAGTGGTTTAAAGGACGATGAGCAGTTCTTC. The chain couples TRBV12-5 to TRBJ2-1; D call uncertain. The V end lost 3 bases, the J end lost 8 bases, and 8 bases lay between the germline ends. The germline gives CDR1 LGHNT, CDR2 FRNRAP. The length of the CDR3 is 12 residues.

This rearrangement joins TRBV18 to TRBJ2-3, with 10 bases that match TRBD1. The V gene end was trimmed by 6 bases and the J gene end by 1 base; junction bases not matched to a gene: 7. CDR1 is KGHSH, CDR2 LQKENI, per germline. This CDR3 region has 16 residues. The CDR3: CASSSSGTGGTDTQYF. CDR3 nucleotides: TGTGCCAGCTCCTCCTCCGGGACAGGGGGCACAGATACGCAGTATTTT. The full variable domain, rest sourced from reference TRBV18 and TRBJ2-3, is NAGVMQNPRHLVRRRGQEARLRCSPMKGHSHVYWYRQLPEEGLKFMVYLQKENIIDESGMPKERFSAEFPKEGPSILRIQQVVRGDSAAYFCASSSSGTGGTDTQYFGPGTRLTVL.

The chain has TRBV29-1 and TRBJ2-5; D assignment may be TRBD1 or TRBD2 (5 bases each). CDR1 is SQVTM, CDR2 ANQGSEA, per germline. The CDR3 loop spans 13 amino acids. Deletions cut 7 bases from V and 1 base from J, with 13 bases between. Written as DNA, the CDR3 is TGCAGCGGGGGGACGTTGGGCCAAGAGACCCAGTACTTC. As protein: CSGGTLGQETQYF.

This chain joins TRBV19 and TRBJ1-5, with a weak D call TRBD1 (5 bases). Trimming left V 0 bases short and J 0 bases short, with 9 bases between. This CDR3 is built from 16 residues. Germline V CDR1 and CDR2: LNHDA, SQIVND (reference sequence). In DNA form, the CDR3 reads TGTGCCAGTAGTATAGATGGGGGTTTTAGCAATCAGCCCCAGCATTTT. Translating it yields CASSIDGGFSNQPQHF. The full variable domain, completed using reference TRBV19 and TRBJ1-5, is DGGITQSPKYLFRKEGQNVTLSCEQNLNHDAMYWYRQDPGQGLRLIYYSQIVNDFQKGDIAEGYSVSREKKESFPLTVTSAQKNPTAFYLCASSIDGGFSNQPQHFGDGTRLSIL.

The gene calls are TRBV7-3 and TRBJ2-2; 12 bases agree with TRBD2. This CDR3 has 15 amino acids. The V and J ends lost 9 bases and 5 bases, in that order; junction bases with no gene match: 7. CDR1 is SGHTA, CDR2 FQGTGA, per germline. This chain's CDR3 is CASRLAGVGTGELFF. The DNA for the CDR3 is TGTGCCAGTAGACTAGCGGGAGTAGGGACCGGGGAGCTGTTTTTT.

The rearrangement joins TRBV5-1 to TRBJ1-4; no clear D. The V end was cut by 0 bases, the J end by 3 bases, with 9 bases between. The germline V gene has CDR1 SGHRS and CDR2 YFSETQ. This CDR3 has 15 amino acids. CDR3 coding DNA: TGCGCCAGCAGCTTGGATCCAGATTCTAATGAAAAACTGTTTTTT. Residues: CASSLDPDSNEKLFF.

The chain combines TRBV7-2 with TRBJ1-4; possible D gene TRBD1, 6 bases. The CDR3 sequence is 15 residues long. In germline, CDR1 is SGHTA, CDR2 FQGNSA. Trimming took 4 bases from V and 7 from J, leaving 16 bases between them. Here the CDR3 reads CASSSWGARTEKLFF. In nucleotides, the CDR3 is TGTGCCAGCAGCTCTTGGGGGGCACGGACTGAAAAACTGTTTTTT.

In this sample, this clone turned up a few times. The chain is built from TRBV12-5 and TRBJ2-5, with D perhaps TRBD1 (5 bases). There are 14 residues in the CDR3. Germline V gives CDR1 LGHNT, CDR2 FRNRAP. V shed 1 base and J shed 2 bases, with 8 bases lying between them. CDR3 region: CASGLADRQETQYF. DNA of the CDR3: TGTGCTAGTGGTTTGGCAGACAGACAAGAGACCCAGTACTTC. The full variable domain, its missing parts supplied by reference TRBV12-5 and TRBJ2-5, is DARVTQTPRHKVTEMGQEVTMRCQPILGHNTVFWYRQTMMQGLELLAYFRNRAPLDDSGMPKDRFSAEMPDATLATLKIQPSEPRDSAVYFCASGLADRQETQYFGPGTRLLVL.

The rearrangement uses TRBV18 and TRBJ2-7, with a possible D match to TRBD2 (6 bases). Germline V gene data show CDR1 as KGHSH and CDR2 as LQKENI. The germline V and J ends were trimmed by 3 bases and 6 bases, with 18 bases remaining between them. This CDR3 is built from 15 residues. The CDR3 here is CASSPYGTGEIEQYF. The CDR3 DNA reads as TGTGCCAGCTCACCGTACGGGACGGGAGAGATCGAGCAGTACTTC.

The chain combines TRBV4-2 with TRBJ1-3; D is unresolved. Germline CDR1 is LGHNA and CDR2 is YNFKEQ. The CDR3 runs 15 residues. Trimming took 2 bases from V and 0 from J, leaving 8 bases between them. CDR3 region: CASSQHPTSGNTIYF. In nucleotides, the CDR3 is TGTGCCAGCAGCCAACACCCTACCTCTGGAAACACCATATATTTT.

The gene calls are TRBV7-9 and TRBJ1-3; the D gene is possibly TRBD1 (5 bases). V shed 3 bases and J shed 4 bases, with 10 bases lying between them. CDR1 SEHNR and CDR2 FQNEAQ come from the germline V gene (reference sequence). The CDR3 is 14 residues long. The CDR3 sequence is CASSFPGSGNTIYF. The CDR3 DNA sequence: TGTGCCAGCAGCTTCCCAGGGTCGGGAAACACCATATATTTT. The full variable domain, rest sourced from reference TRBV7-9 and TRBJ1-3, is DTGVSQNPRHKITKRGQNVTFRCDPISEHNRLYWYRQTLGQGPEFLTYFQNEAQLEKSRLLSDRFSAERPKGSFSTLEIQRTEQGDSAMYLCASSFPGSGNTIYFGEGSWLTVV.

The chain joins TRBV28 to TRBJ2-1, with unresolved D. The CDR3 runs 18 residues. CDR1 and CDR2 (germline): MDHEN, SYDVKM. Deletions cut 6 bases from V and 6 bases from J, with 27 bases between. CDR3: CASRDDLQARPTSNEQFF. The CDR3, as DNA: TGTGCCAGCAGGGACGACCTCCAAGCCAGGCCAACCTCCAATGAGCAGTTCTTC.

Written as DNA, the CDR3 is TGCGCCAGCGTACCCGGCGGAGGGGTCGTAGATACGCAGTATTTT. This codes for CASVPGGGVVDTQYF. The chain carries TRBV5-1 and TRBJ2-3, with D perhaps TRBD2 (6 bases). The CDR3 contains 15 residues. Germline CDR1 and CDR2: SGHRS and YFSETQ. V lost 7 bases and J 5 bases, leaving 20 bases between the germline ends. Full variable domain (outside the CDR3, taken from reference TRBV5-1 and TRBJ2-3): KAGVTQTPRYLIKTRGQQVTLSCSPISGHRSVSWYQQTPGQGLQFLFEYFSETQRNKGNFPGRFSGRQFSNSRSEMNVSTLELGDSALYLCASVPGGGVVDTQYFGPGTRLTVL.

CDR3 sequence: CASSTNKASGRYEQYF. DNA for the CDR3: TGTGCCAGCAGCACAAACAAGGCTAGCGGGAGGTACGAGCAGTACTTC. The V gene is TRBV7-8, the J gene TRBJ2-7, with TRBD2 matching over 11 bases. V was clipped by 5 bases and J by 4 bases; unmatched bases: 10. The V gene's germline CDR1 is SGHVS and CDR2 FQNEAQ. This CDR3 region has 16 residues.

A word on this clone: A far larger clone differs by one base, so this is likely a read error. The V gene is TRBV7-2, the J gene TRBJ1-5; perhaps TRBD1 as D (6 bases). V lost 3 bases and J 1 base, leaving 13 bases between the germline ends. The CDR3 totals 16 residues. Germline V gene sequence: CDR1 SGHTA, CDR2 FQGNSA. The DNA for the CDR3 is TGTGCCAGCAGCTTCCGAGGGGGAAGGAGCAATCAGCCCCAGCATTTT. This codes for CASSFRGGRSNQPQHF.

This clone has a handful of counts. This sequence joins TRBV7-8 and TRBJ2-1, with D possibly being TRBD1 (5 bases). Germline V gene sequence: CDR1 SGHVS, CDR2 FQNEAQ. The V gene lost 3 bases and the J gene lost 11 bases, with 11 bases spanning the gap. This CDR3 comprises 12 residues. In nucleotides, the CDR3 is TGTGCCAGCAGCTTGCGTGACAGTCAGCAGTTCTTC. Translation: CASSLRDSQQFF.

This clone was seen more than once but under ten times. The chain is built from TRBV5-1 and TRBJ1-1, with TRBD1 matching 9 bases. The junction had 10 bases not matched to a gene; V was cut back by 6 bases and J by 4 bases. Germline CDR1 and CDR2: SGHRS and YFSETQ. The CDR3 length is 15 residues. The CDR3 loop is CASTVSGTGITEAFF. Written as DNA, the CDR3 is TGCGCCAGCACCGTCTCTGGGACAGGGATCACTGAAGCTTTCTTT.

This clone was seen more than once but under ten times. The chain is built from TRBV18 and TRBJ1-2; 7 bases fit TRBD1. The CDR3 loop spans 15 amino acids. Germline trimming cut 6 bases from V and 6 bases from J; bases unmatched to any gene: 13. The V gene's germline CDR1 is KGHSH and CDR2 LQKENI. CDR3 sequence: CASSLNRQGTNGYTF. In nucleotides, the CDR3 is TGTGCCAGCTCTCTTAATCGACAGGGAACAAATGGCTACACCTTC.

This chain links TRBV9 with TRBJ2-2; 7 positions match TRBD1. V shed 0 bases, J shed 6 bases, and the junction held 5 bases outside the gene matches. This CDR3 region has 15 residues. Germline assignment: CDR1 SGDLS and CDR2 YYNGEE. The CDR3 sequence: CASSVDVGGSGELFF. As DNA, the CDR3 is TGTGCCAGCAGCGTAGATGTAGGGGGCTCCGGGGAGCTGTTTTTT. The variable domain in full, completed from reference TRBV9 and TRBJ2-2, reads DSGVTQTPKHLITATGQRVTLRCSPRSGDLSVYWYQQSLDQGLQFLIQYYNGEERAKGNILERFSAQQFPDLHSELNLSSLELGDSALYFCASSVDVGGSGELFFGEGSRLTVL.

This clone appeared many times. V gene TRBV6-1 combines with J gene TRBJ2-7, with 14 nucleotides matching TRBD2. In germline, CDR1 is MNHNS, CDR2 SASEGT. The V and J ends lost 4 bases and 6 bases, in that order; junction bases with no gene match: 2. This CDR3 comprises 14 residues. The CDR3 sequence: CASSVGLAGVEQYF. For the CDR3, the DNA is TGTGCCAGCAGTGTGGGACTAGCGGGAGTCGAGCAGTACTTC.

V and J are TRBV5-1 and TRBJ2-7, with TRBD1 identical over 9 bases. J gave up 2 bases and V 3 bases, and 12 bases lay outside the gene matches. The CDR3 is made up of 17 amino acids. The V gene's germline CDR1 is SGHRS and CDR2 YFSETQ. The CDR3 DNA is TGCGCCAGCAGCTCAAACCCTACGGGACAGGGCACCTACGAGCAGTACTTC. Amino acids: CASSSNPTGQGTYEQYF.

Only a few counts were recorded for this clone. The sample has other DNA sequences that encode this CDR3 too. The V and J genes are TRBV27 and TRBJ1-3; D gene ambiguous. Germline CDR1 reads MNHEY; CDR2 reads SMNVEV (reference sequence). Trimming stripped 5 bases from V and 4 bases from J, with 9 bases between. This CDR3 is built from 13 residues. CDR3 coding DNA: TGTGCCAGCAGTCCCTCAGGAGGAAACACCATATATTTT. Translated, it gives CASSPSGGNTIYF.

The V and J genes are TRBV2 and TRBJ2-1; TRBD2 matches 7 bases. Trimming cost V 3 bases and J 3 bases; bases outside gene matches: 2. Germline CDR1 and CDR2: SNHLY and FYNNEI. The CDR3 loop spans 14 amino acids. CDR3: CASSEREGYNEQFF. The CDR3 bases are TGTGCCAGCAGTGAGAGGGAGGGCTACAATGAGCAGTTCTTC.

The chain employs TRBV5-1 and TRBJ2-1; D may be TRBD2 (5 bases). V gave up 2 bases and J gave up 4 bases, with 13 bases separating them. This CDR3 comprises 15 residues. The germline gives CDR1 SGHRS, CDR2 YFSETQ. The CDR3 DNA sequence: TGCGCCAGCAGCTTTGAGGGTTGGGATTACAATGAGCAGTTCTTC. The encoded protein is CASSFEGWDYNEQFF.

J is TRBJ2-5 and V is TRBV5-4, with 7 bases that match TRBD2. In germline, CDR1 is SGHNT, CDR2 YYREEE (reference sequence). V trimming: 4 bases; J trimming: 3 bases; junction bases outside the gene matches: 15. CDR3 size: 17 residues. The CDR3 bases are TGTGCCAGCAGCCAAGGTTCCGGGACTCGGGGGGAAGAGACCCAGTACTTC. Protein sequence: CASSQGSGTRGEETQYF.